This T cell receptor (beta chain) was recorded in a study of neurological immune-mediated disorders. In its sample, this clonotype was seen a few times. The antigen is not known. This CDR3 region has 15 residues. CDR1 and CDR2 from the germline V gene are DFQATT and SNEGSKA (reference sequence). Trimming removed 4 bases at V and 4 bases at J, with 16 bases between. Points from the study as a whole: Neither clinical nor MRI features showed any association with the multiple sclerosis repertoire cluster, and the authors stated that larger cohorts are needed.

PBMCs stored at -80 C, 2 million in total, were the source of the unsorted libraries. TCRdb independently ran MiXCR on the 5' RACE reads; one entry per CDR3 protein. The sample contains about 80,000 distinct CDR3 sequences, about 5.2% of which appear only once. Sequenced material: PBMCs. This clonotype was obtained from a woman aged 25 to 39 with multiple sclerosis. This chain uses TRBV20-1 with TRBJ1-4; D is undetermined. The CDR3 DNA follows: TGCAGTGCTAATCTTCCGTCGGGGTTTAATGAAAAACTGTTTTTT. Translation: CSANLPSGFNEKLFF.